These 5 T cell receptor beta chains were all obtained from the same sample, sequenced in a study of T cells after yellow fever vaccination. TCRdb independently ran MiXCR on the 5' RACE reads; one entry per CDR3 protein. The profile shows some 420,000 distinct CDR3 sequences, under 20% of them singletons. The sample consisted of PBMCs, taken before the yellow fever booster vaccination. These receptors were taken from a man aged 18 to 29 who received the YFV17D yellow fever vaccine.

The table lists this clonotype with many counts. V gene TRBV5-1 combines with J gene TRBJ2-1; a weak D match, TRBD2 (5 bases). This CDR3 region has 12 residues. Germline V gives CDR1 SGHRS, CDR2 YFSETQ. V shed 5 bases and J shed 5 bases, with 8 bases lying between them. In nucleotides, the CDR3 is TGCGCCAGCAGGAGGACTGACAATGAGCAGTTCTTC. This translates into CASRRTDNEQFF.

This clonotype was picked up many times. This chain connects TRBV7-2 to TRBJ2-1; unclear D gene. The CDR3 spans 12 residues. Germline assignment: CDR1 SGHTA and CDR2 FQGNSA. Trimming took off 4 bases at V and 3 bases at J, with 4 bases between the two ends. The chain's CDR3 is CASSSNYNEQFF. In DNA form, the CDR3 reads TGTGCCAGCAGCTCCAACTACAATGAGCAGTTCTTC. Full variable domain (rest looked up from reference TRBV7-2 and TRBJ2-1): GAGVSQSPSNKVTEKGKDVELRCDPISGHTALYWYRQSLGQGLEFLIYFQGNSAPDKSGLPSDRFSAERTGGSVSTLTIQRTQQEDSAVYLCASSSNYNEQFFGPGTRLTVL.

The rearrangement links TRBV12-3 or TRBV12-4 to TRBJ2-5; 8 nucleotides line up with TRBD2. This CDR3 has 15 residues. Trimming removed 4 bases from V and 6 bases from J; junction bases left unmatched: 10. CDR3 residues: CASSWSPGLGKTQYF. As DNA, the CDR3 is TGTGCCAGCAGTTGGAGCCCGGGACTAGGGAAGACCCAGTACTTC.

This rearrangement joins TRBV5-1 to TRBJ2-2, with D possibly matching TRBD2 (7 bases). The CDR3 loop spans 15 amino acids. Germline V gene data show CDR1 as SGHRS and CDR2 as YFSETQ. Deletions cut 10 bases from V and 5 bases from J, with 21 bases between. CDR3 amino acids: CAGTLSGGHTGELFF. DNA of the CDR3: TGCGCCGGGACTTTATCGGGGGGCCATACCGGGGAGCTGTTTTTT.

This clonotype has just a few counts. The V call is TRBV5-1, the J call TRBJ2-7; TRBD1 matches 10 bases. The CDR3 has 15 residues. With V trimmed by 3 bases and J by 6 bases, 9 bases remained unmatched. Per the germline V gene, CDR1 is SGHRS and CDR2 is YFSETQ. The CDR3 sequence is CASSSQQTGGGEQYF. Here the CDR3 DNA reads TGCGCCAGCAGCTCACAGCAGACAGGGGGCGGCGAGCAGTACTTC. Full variable domain (remainder filled in from reference TRBV5-1 and TRBJ2-7): KAGVTQTPRYLIKTRGQQVTLSCSPISGHRSVSWYQQTPGQGLQFLFEYFSETQRNKGNFPGRFSGRQFSNSRSEMNVSTLELGDSALYLCASSSQQTGGGEQYFGPGTRLTVT.